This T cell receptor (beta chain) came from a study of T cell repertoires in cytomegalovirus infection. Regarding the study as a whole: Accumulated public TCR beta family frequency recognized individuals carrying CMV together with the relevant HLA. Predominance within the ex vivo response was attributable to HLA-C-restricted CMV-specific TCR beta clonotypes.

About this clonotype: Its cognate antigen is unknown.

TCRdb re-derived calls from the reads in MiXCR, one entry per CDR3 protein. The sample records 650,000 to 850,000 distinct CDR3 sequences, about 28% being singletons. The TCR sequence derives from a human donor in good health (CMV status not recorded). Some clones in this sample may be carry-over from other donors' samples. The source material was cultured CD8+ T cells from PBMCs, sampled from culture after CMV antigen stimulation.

The CDR3 reads CASSQGLPRAEAFF. CDR3 DNA sequence: TGTGCCAGCAGCCAGGGACTGCCTCGGGCTGAAGCTTTCTTT. The chain couples TRBV3-1 to TRBJ1-1; perhaps TRBD1 as D (5 bases). The V gene's germline CDR1 is LGHDT and CDR2 YNNKEL (reference sequence). V lost 3 bases and J lost 6, with 14 bases in between. This CDR3 contains 14 residues.